This T cell receptor (beta chain) was identified in a study of Tregs in tolerant kidney transplant recipients. Points on this clone: Its matching antigen is unknown.

CD4+CD25+CD127- Tregs, CD4+CD25- non-Tregs, CD4 and CD8 cells were sorted. The CDR3 has 12 residues. Germline V gives CDR1 KGHSH, CDR2 LQKENI. V was shortened by 3 bases and J by 7 bases, with 9 bases between the two germline ends. General study results and limits: Biological reproducibility was not directly addressed, but technical replication error appeared minimal. Activated donor B cell expansion appeared to reveal the most relevant donor-specific TCRbeta repertoire.

The repertoire was sequenced with immunoSEQ multiplex PCR; TCRdb's copy has only in-frame clones and lacks some. The top ten clones hold around 0.64% of a sample with about 240,000 clones, approximately 83% of them seen once. This receptor was taken from a human donor in good health. Sequencing was carried out using CD4+ T cells from blood. This sequence joins TRBV18 and TRBJ1-2, with a weak D call TRBD1 (5 bases). The CDR3 region is CASSPDDSGYTF. CDR3 in DNA: TGTGCCAGCTCACCCGACGACAGTGGCTACACCTTC.